These T cell receptor beta chains were read from a single sample in a study of T-cell reconstitution after alpha-beta-depleted transplantation in children. From the PCR reads, TCRdb called clonotypes with MiXCR, one entry per CDR3 protein. The sample records over 200,000 distinct CDR3 sequences, about a tenth being singletons. The sample here was PBMCs, taken before TCRalphabeta/CD19-depleted stem cell transplant. The receptor source for this set is a child under two years old with acute myeloid leukemia, due to receive a stem cell transplant. Each CDR3 is given with its conserved first and last residue. The D gene is left open where the match is weak. Size values are once, few and many counts, or a class for expanded clones, and some rows have none.

abundance: many; d_gene: .; j_gene: TRBJ2-5; v_gene: TRBV29-1; CDR3nt: TGCAGCGTGGAAGGGGTTCGGCAAGAGACCCAGTACTTC; CDR3aa: CSVEGVRQETQYF
abundance: many; d_gene: .; j_gene: TRBJ2-2; v_gene: TRBV7-8; CDR3nt: TGTGCCAGCAGCCCTTCGGCAGCCTTGACGAACACCGGGGAGCTGTTTTTT; CDR3aa: CASSPSAALTNTGELFF
abundance: many; d_gene: TRBD1; j_gene: TRBJ2-7; v_gene: TRBV7-2; CDR3nt: TGTGCCAGCAGCTTAGTGGGGACAGCCAACGAGCAGTACTTC; CDR3aa: CASSLVGTANEQYF
abundance: many; d_gene: .; j_gene: TRBJ1-1; v_gene: TRBV10-3; CDR3nt: TGTGCCATCAAACCGACGGCTGTCGACACTGAAGCTTTCTTT; CDR3aa: CAIKPTAVDTEAFF
abundance: .; d_gene: TRBD1; j_gene: TRBJ2-5; v_gene: TRBV5-4; CDR3nt: TGTGCCAGCAGCTCCCAGACAGGGGGCTTCCAAGAGACCCAGTACTTC; CDR3aa: CASSSQTGGFQETQYF
abundance: many; d_gene: .; j_gene: TRBJ2-5; v_gene: TRBV5-1; CDR3nt: TGCGCCAGCAGCTTGGGACAGAGGGAAGAGACCCAGTACTTC; CDR3aa: CASSLGQREETQYF
abundance: .; d_gene: TRBD2; j_gene: TRBJ2-7; v_gene: TRBV5-1; CDR3nt: TGCGCCAGCAGCGGGCTAGCGGGGAGCCGATACGAGCAGTACTTC; CDR3aa: CASSGLAGSRYEQYF
abundance: many; d_gene: TRBD2; j_gene: TRBJ2-1; v_gene: TRBV9; CDR3nt: TGTGCCAGCAACTTAGCGGGAGGGCCCCACAATGAGCAGTTCTTC; CDR3aa: CASNLAGGPHNEQFF
abundance: many; d_gene: .; j_gene: TRBJ1-5; v_gene: TRBV5-5; CDR3nt: TGTGCCAGCAGCTTGGCCGGGTCTTATCAGCCCCAGCATTTT; CDR3aa: CASSLAGSYQPQHF
abundance: many; d_gene: .; j_gene: TRBJ2-1; v_gene: TRBV5-6; CDR3nt: TGTGCCAGCAGCTTGCGGGAGTGGCCCTACAATGAGCAGTTCTTC; CDR3aa: CASSLREWPYNEQFF
abundance: many; d_gene: TRBD1; j_gene: TRBJ2-7; v_gene: TRBV5-1; CDR3nt: TGCGCCAGCAGCTCCGACAGGGGGATCTACGAGCAGTACTTC; CDR3aa: CASSSDRGIYEQYF
abundance: many; d_gene: .; j_gene: TRBJ1-6; v_gene: TRBV14; CDR3nt: TGTGCCAGCAGCTTTGGGGTGTCCTATAATTCACCCCTCCACTTT; CDR3aa: CASSFGVSYNSPLHF
abundance: many; d_gene: .; j_gene: TRBJ2-7; v_gene: TRBV29-1; CDR3nt: TGCAGCTCAACCCAGGGGGGATTCGAGCAGTACTTC; CDR3aa: CSSTQGGFEQYF
abundance: few; d_gene: .; j_gene: TRBJ2-2; v_gene: TRBV4-3; CDR3nt: TGCGCCAGCAGCCAAGAGGCAGGGGCCACCGGGGAGCTGTTTTTT; CDR3aa: CASSQEAGATGELFF
abundance: many; d_gene: .; j_gene: TRBJ2-4; v_gene: TRBV15; CDR3nt: TGTGCCACCAGCACCAAAAGGGATTCAAACATTCAGTACTTC; CDR3aa: CATSTKRDSNIQYF
abundance: many; d_gene: TRBD2; j_gene: TRBJ2-1; v_gene: TRBV7-2; CDR3nt: TGTGCCAGCAGCTTAGTTCTAGCGGGTGGTGAGCAGTTCTTC; CDR3aa: CASSLVLAGGEQFF
abundance: .; d_gene: .; j_gene: TRBJ1-3; v_gene: TRBV11-1; CDR3nt: TGTGCCAGCAGCTCACGATCTTCTGGAGACACCATATATTTT; CDR3aa: CASSSRSSGDTIYF
abundance: many; d_gene: .; j_gene: TRBJ1-1; v_gene: TRBV12-3/TRBV12-4; CDR3nt: TGTGCCAGCAGTTTCCTGGACGGTCGCGATACTGAAGCTTTCTTT; CDR3aa: CASSFLDGRDTEAFF
abundance: many; d_gene: .; j_gene: TRBJ1-5; v_gene: TRBV19; CDR3nt: TGTGCCAGTAGTTCCAACAATCAGCCCCAGCATTTT; CDR3aa: CASSSNNQPQHF
abundance: many; d_gene: .; j_gene: TRBJ1-6; v_gene: TRBV5-1; CDR3nt: TGCGCCAGCAGTATTGACAGCCTTTCACCCCTCCACTTT; CDR3aa: CASSIDSLSPLHF
abundance: many; d_gene: TRBD1; j_gene: TRBJ2-2; v_gene: TRBV28; CDR3nt: TGTGCCAGCCGACCACAGGGGCTTTCGAACACCGGGGAGCTGTTTTTT; CDR3aa: CASRPQGLSNTGELFF
abundance: many; d_gene: TRBD2; j_gene: TRBJ2-1; v_gene: TRBV5-1; CDR3nt: TGCGCCAGCAGCGTCCCGGGACTAGCGGGGACCAATGAGCAGTTCTTC; CDR3aa: CASSVPGLAGTNEQFF
abundance: many; d_gene: TRBD2; j_gene: TRBJ2-5; v_gene: TRBV2; CDR3nt: TGTGCCAGCACCCCCCGACTAGCAGTCCAAGAGACCCAGTACTTC; CDR3aa: CASTPRLAVQETQYF
abundance: many; d_gene: .; j_gene: TRBJ2-5; v_gene: TRBV4-2; CDR3nt: TGTGCCAGCAGGGACGGGTTGCAAGAGACCCAGTACTTC; CDR3aa: CASRDGLQETQYF
abundance: many; d_gene: .; j_gene: TRBJ2-3; v_gene: TRBV6-5; CDR3nt: TGTGCCAGCAGGACTGGCGGGGCGACCCTTGATGGGCAGTATTTT; CDR3aa: CASRTGGATLDGQYF
abundance: .; d_gene: .; j_gene: TRBJ2-4; v_gene: TRBV20-1; CDR3nt: TGCAGTGCTGGGAGGGGGGGACAGATCAACTTC; CDR3aa: CSAGRGGQINF
abundance: many; d_gene: .; j_gene: TRBJ2-7; v_gene: TRBV5-6; CDR3nt: TGTGCCAGCACCGACAGCGGAAAGACCTACGAGCAGTACTTC; CDR3aa: CASTDSGKTYEQYF
abundance: .; d_gene: .; j_gene: TRBJ2-1; v_gene: TRBV29-1; CDR3nt: TGCAGCGTGTGGGTCAATGAGCAGTTCTTC; CDR3aa: CSVWVNEQFF
abundance: many; d_gene: .; j_gene: TRBJ2-2; v_gene: TRBV10-3; CDR3nt: TGTGCCATCAGTGAGCAACGGACTACGAACACCGGGGAGCTGTTTTTT; CDR3aa: CAISEQRTTNTGELFF
abundance: many; d_gene: .; j_gene: TRBJ2-3; v_gene: TRBV20-1; CDR3nt: TGCAGTGCCCCCCCCACAGCCACAGATACGCAGTATTTT; CDR3aa: CSAPPTATDTQYF